This T cell receptor beta chain is from a study of T cell changes during pregnancy in multiple sclerosis (dated 2019 in TCRdb). As for the study more broadly: The study examined how the T cell repertoire changed over the course of pregnancy in women with multiple sclerosis.

Deletion took 1 base off V and 4 bases off J, with a span of 11 bases between the germline ends. Looking up the germline V gene yields CDR1 LGHNA and CDR2 YNFKEQ. The CDR3 measures 16 amino acids from cysteine to phenylalanine. Only the CDR3 DNA stays, 48 bases, in frame from base 1. Remarks on this clone: The clone's antigen remains unknown. No base-level quality is on record; no much larger clone is a single base apart.

Libraries came from the immunoSEQ multiplex PCR assay. The table comes from immuneACCESS by way of TCRdb, which keeps in-frame sequences with V and J called. Part of the clones is missing from these tables; in studies checked, under half for an unresolved V gene and the rest for unknown reasons. Recorded for this sample are around 100,000 clones; 80% to 95% of them occurred a single time. The ten largest clones take up over 1.5% of the sample. The chain links TRBV4-2 with TRBJ2-6; the D gene assignment is ambiguous. The source is a female donor with multiple sclerosis, enrolled in a pregnancy study. The source was peripheral blood, collected in the third trimester of pregnancy. The DNA is TGTGCCAGCAGCCAAGCACGACAAGGAGGGGCCAACGTCCTGACTTTC. This yields the protein CASSQARQGGANVLTF.